This entry lists 9 T cell receptor beta chains sequenced from one sample in a study of T cell repertoires in cytomegalovirus infection. TCRdb redid the calling of the reads with MiXCR, one entry per CDR3 protein. The sample lists hundreds of thousands of distinct CDR3 sequences, approximately 8.9% occurring once. The sequencing sample was made of PBMCs. Receptors originate from a human donor in good health (CMV status not recorded). Some clones in this sample may be carry-over from other donors' samples.

This clonotype was recorded at least ten times. V is TRBV7-2 and J is TRBJ1-2; TRBD1 is a possible D gene (5 bases). Germline V gene data show CDR1 as SGHTA and CDR2 as FQGNSA. This CDR3 is built from 12 residues. V lost 3 bases and J 7 bases, leaving 9 bases between the germline ends. The DNA of the CDR3 is TGTGCCAGCAGCTTGGACACCGGTGGCTACACCTTC. Its translation is CASSLDTGGYTF.

There are many counts of this clonotype. This chain joins TRBV6-2 or TRBV6-3 and TRBJ2-5, with a weak D call TRBD1 (6 bases). The V gene lost 2 bases and the J gene lost 5 bases, with 21 bases spanning the gap. This CDR3 is built from 17 residues. Per germline, CDR1 MNHEY and CDR2 SVGEGT. The CDR3 is CASSYPTGWLDKETQYF. CDR3 in DNA: TGTGCCAGCAGTTACCCCACAGGGTGGCTAGATAAGGAGACCCAGTACTTC.

This clonotype showed up just a few times. The chain couples TRBV10-3 to TRBJ2-7; D is undetermined. Germline CDR1 is ENHRY and CDR2 is SYGVKD. V lost 4 bases and J 0 bases, leaving 13 bases between the germline ends. CDR3 size: 15 residues. The CDR3 DNA sequence: TGTGCCATCAGTGTGAGGTCTTGGAGCTCCTACGAGCAGTACTTC. Translating it yields CAISVRSWSSYEQYF.

The V call is TRBV10-3, the J call TRBJ2-2; a possible D gene is TRBD1 (5 bases). The V end was cut by 5 bases, the J end by 4 bases, with 11 bases between. CDR3 size: 14 residues. In germline, CDR1 is ENHRY, CDR2 SYGVKD. CDR3 sequence (DNA): TGTGCCATCAGTAGGATCGACAGCACCGGGGAGCTGTTTTTT. It codes for CAISRIDSTGELFF.

Comment on this clonotype: This may stem from a read error, because a much larger clone lies one nucleotide away. This chain joins TRBV6-2 or TRBV6-3 and TRBJ2-3; possibly TRBD1 or TRBD2 for D (6 bases each). The V end was cut by 9 bases, the J end by 9 bases, with 13 bases between. The CDR3 is 11 amino acids. Germline V gene lookup returns CDR1 MNHEY and CDR2 SVGEGT. For the CDR3, the DNA is TGTGCCAGGAGAGGGGGGAGAACGCAGTATTTT. It encodes CARRGGRTQYF.

This clonotype has a handful of counts. V is TRBV29-1 and J is TRBJ1-2, with 7 bases lining up with TRBD1. The V and J ends lost 6 bases and 3 bases, in that order; junction bases with no gene match: 7. CDR3 length equals 13 residues. Germline lookup yields CDR1 SQVTM and CDR2 ANQGSEA. CDR3 sequence reads: CSVRDSGYYGYTF. CDR3 DNA: TGCAGCGTAAGGGACAGCGGCTACTATGGCTACACCTTC.

With respect to this clonotype: A read error may explain this, as a much larger clone is one base away. The J gene is TRBJ1-2, the V gene TRBV20-1; D is uncertain. CDR1 and CDR2 from the germline V gene are DFQATT and SNEGSKA (reference sequence). The V gene lost 4 bases and the J gene lost 6 bases, with 15 bases spanning the gap. The CDR3 totals 13 residues. The CDR3: CSAKIGPGDGYTF. The CDR3 nucleotides are TGCAGTGCTAAGATTGGGCCCGGTGATGGCTACACCTTC.

This clonotype was observed many times. The rearrangement uses TRBV25-1 and TRBJ2-1; maybe TRBD1 (6 bases). V lost 4 bases, J lost 3 bases, and 13 bases lay in between. In germline, CDR1 is MGHDK, CDR2 SYGVNS. The CDR3 runs to 15 residues. The CDR3 is CASSATSRGYNEQFF. CDR3 coding DNA: TGTGCCAGCAGTGCCACCAGCAGGGGCTACAATGAGCAGTTCTTC. Filled out from reference TRBV25-1 and TRBJ2-1, the complete variable domain reads EADIYQTPRYLVIGTGKKITLECSQTMGHDKMYWYQQDPGMELHLIHYSYGVNSTEKGDLSSESTVSRIRTEHFPLTLESARPSHTSQYLCASSATSRGYNEQFFGPGTRLTVL.

This clonotype was recorded many times. The J gene is TRBJ1-6, the V gene TRBV12-3 or TRBV12-4; D may be TRBD1 (6 bases). V was pared by 3 bases and J by 12 bases, with 9 bases between. The CDR3 runs 12 residues. Here the CDR3 DNA reads TGTGCCAGCAGTTTCGTAGGGGGACCCCTCCACTTT. The encoded protein is CASSFVGGPLHF.